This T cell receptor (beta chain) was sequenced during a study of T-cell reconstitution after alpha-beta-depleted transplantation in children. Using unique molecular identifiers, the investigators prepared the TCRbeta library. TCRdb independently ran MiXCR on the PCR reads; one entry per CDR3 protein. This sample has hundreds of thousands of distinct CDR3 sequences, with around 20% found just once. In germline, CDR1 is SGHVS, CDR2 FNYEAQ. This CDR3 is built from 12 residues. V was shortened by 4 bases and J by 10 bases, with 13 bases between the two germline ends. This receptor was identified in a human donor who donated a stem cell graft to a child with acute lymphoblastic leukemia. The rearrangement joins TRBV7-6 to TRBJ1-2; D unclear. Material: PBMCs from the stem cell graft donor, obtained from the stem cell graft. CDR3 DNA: TGTGCCAGCAGCTCTTCCGGGCCTCCCTACACCTTC. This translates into CASSSSGPPYTF.